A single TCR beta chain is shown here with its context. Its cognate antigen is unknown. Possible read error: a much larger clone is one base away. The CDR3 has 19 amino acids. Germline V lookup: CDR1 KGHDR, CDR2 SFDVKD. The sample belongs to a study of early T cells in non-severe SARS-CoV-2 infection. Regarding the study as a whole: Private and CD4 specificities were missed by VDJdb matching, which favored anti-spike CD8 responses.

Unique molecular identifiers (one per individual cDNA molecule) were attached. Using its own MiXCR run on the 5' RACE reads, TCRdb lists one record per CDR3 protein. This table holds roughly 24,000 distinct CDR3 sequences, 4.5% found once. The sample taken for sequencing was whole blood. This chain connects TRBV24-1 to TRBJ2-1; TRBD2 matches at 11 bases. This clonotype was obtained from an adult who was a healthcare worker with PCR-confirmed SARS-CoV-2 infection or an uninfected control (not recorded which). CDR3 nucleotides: TGTGCCACCAGTGAAGCCCAGACTAGCGGGGAGAGCTCCTGCAATGAGCAGTTCTTC. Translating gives CATSEAQTSGESSCNEQFF.